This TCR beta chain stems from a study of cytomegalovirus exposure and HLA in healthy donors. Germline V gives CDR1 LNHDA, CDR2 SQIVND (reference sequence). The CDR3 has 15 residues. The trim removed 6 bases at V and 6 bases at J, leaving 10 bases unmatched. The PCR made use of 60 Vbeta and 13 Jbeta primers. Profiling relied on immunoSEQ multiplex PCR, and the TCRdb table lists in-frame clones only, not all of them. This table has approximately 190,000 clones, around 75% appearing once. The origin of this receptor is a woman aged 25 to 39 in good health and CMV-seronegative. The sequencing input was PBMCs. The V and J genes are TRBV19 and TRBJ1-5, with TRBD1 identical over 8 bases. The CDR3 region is CASSLGQGGVQPQHF. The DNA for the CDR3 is TGTGCCAGTAGCCTCGGACAGGGAGGAGTTCAGCCCCAGCATTTT.